This T cell receptor (beta chain) was sequenced in a study of vaccination and CD4 T cells after COVID-19. General study results and limits: 304 of 307 vaccine-specific clones from convalescent patients were spike mono-reactive.

Trimming cost V 2 bases and J 2 bases, with 8 bases left between them. Germline V gene data show CDR1 as GTSNPN and CDR2 as SVGIG (reference sequence). CDR3 length equals 13 residues. Of note for this clonotype: Its specificity is unknown.

The treatment: roughly 10-day PBMC culture with coronavirus spike peptide pools or control peptides (ViraFEST assay). It was before the COVID-19 pandemic (2011-2018) that the unexposed donor's CD4+ T cells were collected. Researchers challenged CD4+ T cells from unexposed donors with SARS-CoV-2 S/N and four cold-coronavirus spikes, cells permitting. Cultured CD4+ T cell DNA underwent sequencing with the Oncomine TCR Beta short-read assay. TCRdb re-derived calls from the PCR reads in MiXCR, one entry per CDR3 protein. Of over 5,000 distinct CDR3 sequences listed, roughly a quarter are singletons. The clonotype comes from a human donor in good health. The chain carries TRBV30 and TRBJ2-3, with D perhaps matching TRBD1 (6 bases). Sample: CD4+ T cells from blood, cultured in vitro. The chain's CDR3 is CAWSTGTTDTQYF. In DNA form, the CDR3 reads TGTGCCTGGAGTACAGGGACCACAGATACGCAGTATTTT.